What follows are 9 T cell receptor beta chains derived from one specimen sequenced in a study of regulatory T cells in long-lasting Graves disease. Arm-PCR of CDR3 regions and iRepertoire HTBI primers were the basis on which TCR beta libraries were built. TCRdb re-analysed the multiplex PCR reads in MiXCR, keeping a single row per CDR3 protein. The sample includes some 460,000 distinct CDR3 sequences, 15% to 20% seen only once; the top ten take more than 10%. Time point of the sample: newly diagnosed GD, antithyroid drugs for less than 3 months. RNA extracted from PBMCs served as the sequencing template. The same data also went into a second study, on T cells in Graves' hyperthyroidism and ophthalmopathy.

The sequencing here drew on peripheral blood mononuclear cells (PBMCs), taken at new diagnosis, from a patient treated with antithyroid drugs. The receptors here all came from a man aged 40-55 years with Graves disease.

This clonotype was recorded at least ten times. The chain links TRBV12-3 or TRBV12-4 to TRBJ2-1; 10 nucleotides align to TRBD1. V dropped 3 bases and J dropped 6; count of bases not matched to a gene: 11. The CDR3 is 17 amino acids. The CDR3, as DNA: TGTGCCAGCAGTTTTAACCTGGGACAGGGGTCGATCAATGAGCAGTTCTTC. Translated, it gives CASSFNLGQGSINEQFF.

The genes are TRBV19 and TRBJ2-7, with D perhaps TRBD1 (6 bases). The CDR3 sequence is 14 residues long. Germline CDR1 is LNHDA and CDR2 is SQIVND (reference sequence). The V end was cut by 6 bases, the J end by 3 bases, with 15 bases between. CDR3 coding DNA: TGTGCCAGTAGCAGGACGACAGGCGACTACGAGCAGTACTTC. This translates into CASSRTTGDYEQYF.

In this sample, this clonotype turned up many times. The chain joins TRBV12-5 to TRBJ2-3, with TRBD1 matching 9 bases. The CDR3 totals 16 residues. V was clipped by 3 bases and J by 4 bases; unmatched bases: 8. Looked up from germline, CDR1 is LGHNT and CDR2 is FRNRAP. In DNA, the CDR3 is TGTGCTAGTGGTTTCCCACCGGGACAGGGATCAGATACGCAGTATTTT. This encodes CASGFPPGQGSDTQYF. Supplemented by reference TRBV12-5 and TRBJ2-3, the full variable domain reads DARVTQTPRHKVTEMGQEVTMRCQPILGHNTVFWYRQTMMQGLELLAYFRNRAPLDDSGMPKDRFSAEMPDATLATLKIQPSEPRDSAVYFCASGFPPGQGSDTQYFGPGTRLTVL.

This clonotype was seen ten or more times. CDR3 sequence reads: CASSLFLGQENTEAFF. The CDR3 nucleotides read TGTGCCAGCAGCTTGTTTCTGGGACAAGAGAACACTGAAGCTTTCTTT. The chain links TRBV5-4 to TRBJ1-1; D is possibly TRBD1 (6 bases). Per germline, CDR1 SGHNT and CDR2 YYREEE (reference sequence). Trimming removed 1 base at V and 1 base at J, with 14 bases between. The CDR3 runs 16 residues.

This clonotype has just a few counts. The CDR3 nucleotides are TGTGCCAGCAGCCCGGACAGGGGGTCAGGCTATGGCTACACCTTC. Translating gives CASSPDRGSGYGYTF. J is TRBJ1-2 and V is TRBV3-1; 10 bases are a match to TRBD1. In germline, CDR1 is LGHDT, CDR2 YNNKEL (reference sequence). V was pared by 4 bases and J by 4 bases, with 6 bases of the junction left unmatched. The CDR3 length is 15 residues.

This clonotype was seen many times. The chain recombines TRBV28 with TRBJ2-2; D might be TRBD1 (5 bases). The ends were cut back, 2 bases at V and 1 base at J, with 8 bases in the middle. The CDR3 sequence is 15 residues long. Germline CDR1 reads MDHEN; CDR2 reads SYDVKM. The CDR3 sequence is CASSLETVNTGELFF. The CDR3 DNA follows: TGTGCCAGCAGTTTAGAGACAGTGAACACCGGGGAGCTGTTTTTT.

This clonotype occurred many times. This rearrangement joins TRBV30 to TRBJ2-3; D is ambiguous. CDR1 is GTSNPN and CDR2 is SVGIG in the germline V gene (reference sequence). This CDR3 contains 12 residues. V was pared by 3 bases and J by 2 bases, with 6 bases between. The CDR3 reads CAWSPITDTQYF. The CDR3 region has the DNA TGTGCCTGGAGCCCCATCACAGATACGCAGTATTTT.

This clonotype was seen repeatedly, ten times or more. V is TRBV7-6 and J is TRBJ2-7, with D perhaps TRBD1 or TRBD2 (5 bases each). The CDR3 totals 15 residues. V was trimmed by 5 bases and J by 0 bases, leaving 14 bases between them. The germline V gene has CDR1 SGHVS and CDR2 FNYEAQ. CDR3 nucleotide sequence: TGTGCCAGCAGCCCTAGGAGTGGGGGCTCCTACGAGCAGTACTTC. Protein: CASSPRSGGSYEQYF.

The V and J genes are TRBV29-1 and TRBJ2-1; tentative D call: TRBD2 (5 bases). Trimming shortened V by 7 bases and J by 7 bases, and 11 bases separated the two germline ends. The CDR3 totals 11 residues. CDR1 SQVTM and CDR2 ANQGSEA come from the germline V gene. In DNA, the CDR3 is TGCAGCGGACTACGGTCTAATGAGCAGTTCTTC. As protein: CSGLRSNEQFF.